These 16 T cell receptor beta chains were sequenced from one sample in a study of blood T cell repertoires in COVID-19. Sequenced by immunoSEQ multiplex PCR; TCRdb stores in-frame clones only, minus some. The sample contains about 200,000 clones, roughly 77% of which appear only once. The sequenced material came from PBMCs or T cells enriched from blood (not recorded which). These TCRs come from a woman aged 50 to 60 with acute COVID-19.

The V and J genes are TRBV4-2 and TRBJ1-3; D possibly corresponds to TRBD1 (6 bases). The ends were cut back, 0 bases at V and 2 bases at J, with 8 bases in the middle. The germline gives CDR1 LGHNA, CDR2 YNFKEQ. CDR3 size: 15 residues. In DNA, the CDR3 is TGTGCCAGCAGCCAAGATTGGGGGCCTGGAAACACCATATATTTT. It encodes CASSQDWGPGNTIYF.

The CDR3 DNA is TGTGCCAGCAGCCAAGAGGGTACTAGCGGGGCGACGAACACCGGGGAGCTGTTTTTT. It is translated as CASSQEGTSGATNTGELFF. V and J are TRBV3-1 (or the pseudogene TRBV3-2) and TRBJ2-2; 10 bases agree with TRBD2. CDR1 and CDR2 (germline): LGHDT, YNNKEL (reference sequence). V shed 0 bases, J shed 0 bases, and the junction held 7 bases outside the gene matches. The CDR3 runs 19 residues.

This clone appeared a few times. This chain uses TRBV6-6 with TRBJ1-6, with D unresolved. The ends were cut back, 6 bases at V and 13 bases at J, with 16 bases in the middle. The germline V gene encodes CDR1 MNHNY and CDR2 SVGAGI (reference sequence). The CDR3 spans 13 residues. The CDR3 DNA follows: TGTGCCAGCAGCCTAGCCGCCCCGAGTCCCCTCCACTTT. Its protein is CASSLAAPSPLHF.

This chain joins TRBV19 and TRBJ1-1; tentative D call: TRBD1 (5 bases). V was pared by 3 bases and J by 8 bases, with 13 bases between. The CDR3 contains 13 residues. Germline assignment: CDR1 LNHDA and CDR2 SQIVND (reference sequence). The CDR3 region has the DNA TGTGCCAGTAGTATTGGGCAGGGTCAAGAAGCTTTCTTT. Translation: CASSIGQGQEAFF.

CDR3 region: CASSQPDLGNTIYF. The CDR3 DNA sequence: TGTGCCAGCAGCCAACCAGATTTGGGAAACACCATATATTTT. The chain couples TRBV6-5 to TRBJ1-3, with D unclear. The CDR3 spans 14 residues. V dropped 6 bases and J dropped 4 bases, with 13 bases sitting between them. The germline V gene has CDR1 MNHEY and CDR2 SVGAGI.

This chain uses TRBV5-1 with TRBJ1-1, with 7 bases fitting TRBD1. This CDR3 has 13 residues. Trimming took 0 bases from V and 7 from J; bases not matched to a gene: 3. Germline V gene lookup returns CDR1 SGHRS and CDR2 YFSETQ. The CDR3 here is CASSLEAGGEAFF. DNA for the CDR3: TGCGCCAGCAGCTTGGAAGCAGGGGGTGAAGCTTTCTTT.

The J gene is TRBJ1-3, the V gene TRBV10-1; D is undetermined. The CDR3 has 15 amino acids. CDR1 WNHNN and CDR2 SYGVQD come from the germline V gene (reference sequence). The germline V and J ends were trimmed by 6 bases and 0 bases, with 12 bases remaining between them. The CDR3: CASSRSGSSGNTIYF. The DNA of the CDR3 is TGCGCCAGCAGCCGGTCGGGTAGCTCTGGAAACACCATATATTTT.

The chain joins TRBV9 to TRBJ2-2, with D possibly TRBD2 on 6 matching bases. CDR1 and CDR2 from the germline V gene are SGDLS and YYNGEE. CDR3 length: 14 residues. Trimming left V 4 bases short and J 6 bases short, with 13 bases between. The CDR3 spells CASSPGGRSGELFF. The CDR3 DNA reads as TGTGCCAGCAGCCCCGGAGGGAGGTCCGGGGAGCTGTTTTTT.

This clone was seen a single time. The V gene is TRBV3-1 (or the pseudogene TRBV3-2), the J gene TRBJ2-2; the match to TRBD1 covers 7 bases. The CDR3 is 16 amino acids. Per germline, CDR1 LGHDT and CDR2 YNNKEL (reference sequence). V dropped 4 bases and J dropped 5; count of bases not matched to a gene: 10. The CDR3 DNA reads TGTGCCAGCAGCCGCGAGGGGGCCGGAAGGACCGGGGAGCTGTTTTTT. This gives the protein CASSREGAGRTGELFF.

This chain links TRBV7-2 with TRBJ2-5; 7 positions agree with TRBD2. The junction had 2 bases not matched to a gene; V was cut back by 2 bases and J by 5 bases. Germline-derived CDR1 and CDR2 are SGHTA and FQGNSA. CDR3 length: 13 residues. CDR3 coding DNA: TGTGCCAGCAGCTTAACCGGGGGGGAGACCCAGTACTTC. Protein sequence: CASSLTGGETQYF.

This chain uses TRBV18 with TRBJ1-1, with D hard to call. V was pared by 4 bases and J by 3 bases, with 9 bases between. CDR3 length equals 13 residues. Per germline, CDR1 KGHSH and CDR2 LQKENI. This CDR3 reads CASSLGSDTEAFF. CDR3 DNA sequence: TGTGCCAGCTCACTCGGGTCCGACACTGAAGCTTTCTTT.

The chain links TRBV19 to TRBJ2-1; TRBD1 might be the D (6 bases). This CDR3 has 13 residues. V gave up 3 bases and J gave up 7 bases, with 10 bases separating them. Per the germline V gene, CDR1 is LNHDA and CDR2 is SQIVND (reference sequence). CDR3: CASSMDRANEQFF. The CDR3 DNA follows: TGTGCCAGTAGTATGGACAGAGCAAATGAGCAGTTCTTC.

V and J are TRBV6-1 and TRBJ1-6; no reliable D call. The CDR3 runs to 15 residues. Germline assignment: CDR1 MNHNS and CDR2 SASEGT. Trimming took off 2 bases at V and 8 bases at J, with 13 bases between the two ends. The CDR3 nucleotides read TGTGCCAGCAGTGAACAGACGCAGGAGGATTCACCCCTCCACTTT. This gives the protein CASSEQTQEDSPLHF.

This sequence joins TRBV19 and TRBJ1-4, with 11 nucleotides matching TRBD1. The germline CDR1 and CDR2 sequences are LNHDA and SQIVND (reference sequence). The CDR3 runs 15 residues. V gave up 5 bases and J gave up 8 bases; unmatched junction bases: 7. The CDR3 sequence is CASSDWGQGVEKLFF. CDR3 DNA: TGTGCCAGTAGTGACTGGGGACAGGGGGTAGAAAAACTGTTTTTT.

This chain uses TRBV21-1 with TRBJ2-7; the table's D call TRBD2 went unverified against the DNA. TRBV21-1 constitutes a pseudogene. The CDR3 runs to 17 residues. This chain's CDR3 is CASSKRGVGQSIHEQYV. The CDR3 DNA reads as TGTGCCAGCAGCAAACGGGGGGTGGGTCAATCCATCCACGAGCAGTACGTC.

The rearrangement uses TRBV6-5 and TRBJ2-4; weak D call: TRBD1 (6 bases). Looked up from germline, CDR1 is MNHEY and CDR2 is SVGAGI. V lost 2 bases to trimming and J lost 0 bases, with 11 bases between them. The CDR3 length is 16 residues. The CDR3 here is CASSYLTGLAKNIQYF. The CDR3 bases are TGTGCCAGCAGTTACCTCACAGGGTTAGCCAAAAACATTCAGTACTTC.